The rows below give T cell receptor beta chains drawn from one sample of a study of PD-1 blockade in classical Hodgkin lymphoma. Sequencing was performed with immunoSEQ multiplex PCR; in TCRdb, only in-frame clones are kept and a portion is missing. The repertoire holds fewer than 25,000 clones, with about 68% as singletons. This sample comprised peripheral blood mononuclear cells (PBMCs), obtained at baseline. These receptors were taken from a human donor with classical Hodgkin lymphoma. CDR3s include the opening cysteine and the closing phenylalanine or tryptophan. A D gene is named only where the DNA matches it firmly. The listing skips clone size in some rows; elsewhere it reads once, few, many or a size class.

clone size	D gene	J gene	V gene	CDR3 DNA	CDR3 protein
NA	TRBD1	TRBJ2-7	TRBV11-3	TGTGCCAGCAGCTTAGTACAGGGGGCCAACGAGCAGTACTTC	CASSLVQGANEQYF
NA	TRBD1	TRBJ2-7	TRBV29-1	TGCAGCGTGAGGACAGGGGGCCTTGACGAGCAGTACTTC	CSVRTGGLDEQYF
NA	NA	TRBJ1-1	TRBV6-5	TGTGCCAGCAGTTACTCACAGGGTTACACTGAAGCTTTCTTT	CASSYSQGYTEAFF
NA	TRBD1	TRBJ2-7	TRBV27	TGTGCCAGCAGATGGACAGGTCACTCCTACGAGCAGTACTTC	CASRWTGHSYEQYF
NA	TRBD2	TRBJ2-5	TRBV7-2	TGTGCCAGCACTCTATCCGGGCTAGCGGGAGAGACCCAGTACTTC	CASTLSGLAGETQYF
few	NA	TRBJ1-2	TRBV7-2	TGTGCCAGCAGAGAGGACAGTAACTATGGCTACACCTTC	CASREDSNYGYTF
NA	NA	TRBJ2-7	TRBV9	TGTGCCAGCAGCGTAAGAATTGGCGACGAGCAGTACTTC	CASSVRIGDEQYF
NA	TRBD2	TRBJ2-1	TRBV14	TGTGCCAGCAGTCTAGCGGGGTACAATGAGCAGTTCTTC	CASSLAGYNEQFF
NA	TRBD1	TRBJ2-6	TRBV10-3	TGTGCCATCACCCGAGGGGGCGATGGGGCCAACGTCCTGACTTTC	CAITRGGDGANVLTF
many	NA	TRBJ2-7	TRBV6-1	TGTGCCAGCAGTGAGGTGTGGGGCCGGTTCTACGAGCAGTACTTC	CASSEVWGRFYEQYF
NA	NA	TRBJ1-6	TRBV4-3	TGCGCCAGCAGCCTAAATCCCCGGAGCTCCTATAATTCACCCCTCCACTTT	CASSLNPRSSYNSPLHF
NA	NA	TRBJ1-3	TRBV6-6	TGTGCCAGCAGTTACAGGGGTCGATCTGGAAACACCATATATTTT	CASSYRGRSGNTIYF
NA	NA	TRBJ2-2	TRBV27	TGTGCCAGCAGTCAGGCGGGGGCTTTGGGCACCGGGGAGCTGTTTTTT	CASSQAGALGTGELFF
NA	NA	TRBJ1-5	TRBV19	TGCGCCAGTAGTAAGAGGGAGGGAAGCAATCAGCCCCAGCATTTT	CASSKREGSNQPQHF
few	NA	TRBJ1-2	TRBV5-6	TGTGCCAGCAGCACGGGACGGATGGATGGCTACACCTTC	CASSTGRMDGYTF
once	NA	TRBJ2-7	TRBV10-3	TGTGCCATCAGTGAGTTTGGGATGAGCAGCGAGCAGTACTTC	CAISEFGMSSEQYF
NA	TRBD2	TRBJ2-1	TRBV27	TGTGCCAGCAGTTTTGGCGCTAGCGGGTACAGCTCCTACAATGAGCAGTTCTTC	CASSFGASGYSSYNEQFF
NA	NA	TRBJ1-4	TRBV25-1	TGTGCCAGCAGTGAAGAGACAAGCGGGGGGTCGGGTGAAAAACTGTTTTTT	CASSEETSGGSGEKLFF
NA	NA	TRBJ2-3	TRBV11-2	TGTGCCAGCAGCTTCTTTTCAGATACGCAGTATTTT	CASSFFSDTQYF
NA	NA	TRBJ2-7	TRBV11-3	TGTGCCAGCAGCTTAGATCACTGGGGGTCAAACGAGCAGTACTTC	CASSLDHWGSNEQYF
NA	TRBD1	TRBJ2-2	TRBV18	TGTGCCAGCTCTCTCAGGGGGCCGGACACCGGGGAGCTGTTTTTT	CASSLRGPDTGELFF
NA	NA	TRBJ2-1	TRBV9	TGTGCCAGCAGCGGACATCAGGAAAGCTCCTACAATGAGCAGTTCTTC	CASSGHQESSYNEQFF
NA	NA	TRBJ2-3	TRBV5-1	TGCGCCAGCAGCGACAGGTCGAGCACAGATACGCAGTATTTT	CASSDRSSTDTQYF
few	TRBD1	TRBJ2-4	TRBV4-3	TGCGCCAGCAGCCAAGGACCCAGGGGGCGCCGGGACATTCAGTACTTC	CASSQGPRGRRDIQYF
NA	NA	TRBJ2-1	TRBV6-5	TGTGCCAGCAGTTACGGATCTGGCAGGGACAATGAGCAGTTCTTC	CASSYGSGRDNEQFF
once	NA	TRBJ2-1	TRBV6-1	TGTGCCAGCAGTGAAAAAAATATGTACAATGAGCAGTTCTTC	CASSEKNMYNEQFF
hyperexpanded	NA	TRBJ2-7	TRBV28	TGTGCCAGCAGCCAAGATTATAACCAAGGAGGCGAGCAGTACTTC	CASSQDYNQGGEQYF
once	NA	TRBJ1-4	TRBV7-8	TGTGCCAGCAGCTTAAACGGAGGAACTAATGAAAAACTGTTTTTT	CASSLNGGTNEKLFF
NA	TRBD2	TRBJ2-2	TRBV5-1	TGCGCCAGCAGCTTCGGACTAGCGGGAGTACCCGGGGAGCTGTTTTTT	CASSFGLAGVPGELFF
NA	NA	TRBJ2-2	TRBV4-3	TGCGCCAGCAGCCAAGATCCGGGGTGGAAGCTGTTTTTT	CASSQDPGWKLFF
few	NA	TRBJ1-3	TRBV11-2	TGTGCCAGCAGCTTAGGCGCCAGGGTCACTGGAAACACCATATATTTT	CASSLGARVTGNTIYF
NA	NA	TRBJ1-1	TRBV19	TGTGCCAGTACCAAGACAGACTACACTGAAGCTTTCTTT	CASTKTDYTEAFF
NA	NA	TRBJ2-7	TRBV7-6	TGTGCCAGCAGCTTACGAGCGGACGGTGCTAGGGACGAGCAGTACTTC	CASSLRADGARDEQYF
NA	NA	TRBJ1-3	TRBV4-3	TGCGCCAGCAGCCAAGATCTCGGCAGTTTCTCTGGAAACACCATATATTTT	CASSQDLGSFSGNTIYF
NA	NA	TRBJ1-2	TRBV10-3	TGTGCCATCAGTGGCCAGACTAACTATGGCTACACCTTC	CAISGQTNYGYTF
NA	NA	TRBJ1-1	TRBV5-6	TGTGCCAGCAGCTTTAGGACTGAAGCTTTCTTT	CASSFRTEAFF
NA	TRBD1	TRBJ1-4	TRBV28	TGTGCCAGCAGTCCAGGGGGGCCTAATGAAAAACTGTTTTTT	CASSPGGPNEKLFF
few	NA	TRBJ2-2	TRBV9	TGTGCCAGCAGCGTACGAGCAACGGGGAATACCGGGGAGCTGTTTTTT	CASSVRATGNTGELFF
NA	NA	TRBJ1-1	TRBV28	TGTGCCAGCAGGACCCGACCAGAGGTGTATAGTGAAGCTTTCTTT	CASRTRPEVYSEAFF
few	NA	TRBJ2-1	TRBV7-8	TGTGCCAGCAGCTTAGGGGCTACGATACGTCTCACCTACAATGAGCAGTTCTTC	CASSLGATIRLTYNEQFF
NA	NA	TRBJ2-2	TRBV19	TGTGCCAGTAGCCCCAATCAGAACACCGGGGAGCTGTTTTTT	CASSPNQNTGELFF
NA	NA	TRBJ2-1	TRBV27	TGTGCCAGCAGTTTGACAGCTAACAATGAGCAGTTCTTC	CASSLTANNEQFF
few	TRBD1	TRBJ1-1	TRBV11-3	TGTGCCAGCAGCCGTTTATTGACAGGGGGCACTGAAGCTTTCTTT	CASSRLLTGGTEAFF
NA	NA	TRBJ2-7	TRBV28	TGTGCCAGCAGTTTAGGGGGCAGCGCCCGGGGGCAGTACTTC	CASSLGGSARGQYF
NA	TRBD2	TRBJ2-3	TRBV7-2	TGTGCCAGCAGCTTATTTCACGGGAGGGGCGGCACAGATACGCAGTATTTT	CASSLFHGRGGTDTQYF
few	NA	TRBJ2-5	TRBV25-1	TGTGCCAGCAGTGAAGGGGGGTCGGGGCGAGAGACCCAGTACTTC	CASSEGGSGRETQYF
NA	TRBD1	TRBJ2-7	TRBV19	TGTGCCAGTAGCCTCGGGGGACAGGGTAGCTACGAGCAGTACTTC	CASSLGGQGSYEQYF